This TCR beta chain was retrieved from a study of T cells in Graves' hyperthyroidism and ophthalmopathy (dated by TCRdb to between 2018 and 2020). At the level of the whole study: Peripheral blood samples were taken at the time of initial diagnosis, prior to any treatment. To identify TCR V-J signatures that set the groups apart, the researchers used a discovery cohort of about a hundred patients, made up of around 40 with Graves' ophthalmopathy and some 56 with stable Graves' hyperthyroidism. An independent validation cohort of under 20 hyperthyroidism patients and about 15 patients who later progressed to ophthalmopathy tested prospective prediction of ophthalmopathy. The roughly 100 discovery patients were randomly divided into training and test sets at a 7:3 ratio. In addition, the study compared T-cell repertoires in thyroid tissue and in blood from five or six Graves' hyperthyroidism patients. Following sampling, methimazole starting at 30 mg daily was given to hyperthyroidism patients, and high-dose intravenous methylprednisolone was given to ophthalmopathy patients. TCR Vbeta CDR3 sequencing of some 140 peripheral blood samples (43 ophthalmopathy, 75 hyperthyroidism and about 17 progressor patients) is reported in the paper.

Ophthalmopathy patients had moderately to severely active disease, with a Clinical Activity Score of 3 or more, a NOSPECS grade of 4 or more, and a disease duration of less than 3 months. The study excluded patients with uncontrolled infections, other autoimmune diseases, pregnancy or lactation. Clinical symptoms, serum thyroxine and TRAb, thyroid ultrasound, and orbital computed tomography formed the basis for the diagnoses. Ficoll-Paque density gradient centrifugation was used to isolate PBMCs from 10 ml of fresh peripheral blood. Total RNA was extracted with Trizol reagent, and quality was checked on an Agilent 2100 Bioanalyzer. What the authors observed across the whole study: During validation, the model predicted progression to ophthalmopathy a median of around six months ahead of onset, with around 71% sensitivity and almost 75% specificity. Sample size was not statistically predetermined, and investigators were not blinded to group allocation. Blood samples also contained most of the expanded thyroid clonotypes (frequency above 0.001), which suggests that blood repertoires may reflect thyroid immune responses. In cross-validation, a model built on a 13 V-J signature told ophthalmopathy apart from stable hyperthyroidism with 87.88% sensitivity and around 84% specificity, and in testing the same model reached 80%/75%.

Including the terminal cysteine and phenylalanine, the CDR3 comprises 15 residues. The DNA shown is the 45-base CDR3, in frame from base 1. The germline V end is reduced by 4 bases and the J end by 2 bases; junction bases left unmatched: 3. Per the germline V gene, SGHRS is the CDR1 and YFSETQ is the CDR2. There are many counts of this clonotype. Its antigen is unknown. The sample holds no much larger clone one base away, and base qualities are not on file. The TCR beta CDR3 regions were amplified from the RNA transcripts. The TCR CDR3 was subjected to a first round of RT-PCR using the HTBI primer set and the Qiagen OneStep RT-PCR kit. The libraries were constructed in a second round of multiplex PCR and then size-selected and purified. The libraries were sequenced on an Illumina HiSeq2000 using paired-end 100 bp reads. The study's own analysis went as follows. SOAPnuke was used to process the raw data, with reads discarded if the reads contained adapters or uncalled bases, had a mean Phred below 15, or lacked an exact constant-primer or identifier match. High-quality paired reads were merged with COPE v1.2.5, and unique nucleotide sequences were defined as clonotypes. MiTCR v1.1 was used to align clonotypes to the IMGT TRBV, TRBD and TRBJ reference segments. The analysis was restricted to V-J combinations with a frequency above 0.0001, which together covered just over 98% of the repertoires. The TCS score was defined as the ratio of F50 (clonal expansion) to E x V (chaos), calculated using BLOSUM62-based TCRdist between CDR3 peptides within each V-J. Welch's t-statistics and random forest reduced around 520 V-J features to some 14, which were used in a naive Bayes classifier (R e1071). TCRdb trimmed public reads at Q25 via fastp, called clones via MiXCR and kept in-frame beta chains. Each CDR3 protein appears once, grouped with its most common genes and DNA. These V and J calls rely on TCRdb rather than the paper's analysis. This sample comprises about 270,000 distinct CDR3 sequences, roughly 20% of them detected only once. The ten largest make up roughly 60% of the sample.

The chain employs TRBV5-1 and TRBJ2-7; the junction holds 13 bases that match TRBD2. This clonotype was sampled from a young man with Graves' ophthalmopathy. The sample was blood. The CDR3 is CASSLTSGRAYEQYF. The sequenced DNA: TGCGCCAGCAGCCTTACTAGCGGGAGGGCCTACGAGCAGTACTTC.